The present T cell receptor beta chain was sequenced within a study of T-cell reconstitution after alpha-beta-depleted transplantation in children. The CDR3 runs to 15 residues. V shed 1 base and J shed 6 bases, with 15 bases lying between them. CDR1 is LGHDT, CDR2 YNNKEL, per germline (reference sequence). Study results and limitations: Diversity and T-cell counts at one year after transplant derived mostly from new T cells. Recipient T cells and thymic progenitors that survived gave rise to the high TCRbeta diversity observed at day 60 in some patients. About two months after transplant, alpha-beta T cells reportedly came from several hundred expanded graft clones.

This clonotype was detected ten times or more. Its antigen is unknown. Molecular barcoding with unique molecular identifiers was used for the TCRbeta library. Using its own MiXCR run on the PCR reads, TCRdb lists one record per CDR3 protein. Of about 130,000 distinct CDR3 sequences in the sample, about 9.6% were seen once. This chain uses TRBV3-1 with TRBJ1-2; no clear D gene. The receptor was derived from a girl less than two years old who had a stem cell transplant for combined immunodeficiency, so the T cells may come from the graft donor. Sequenced here: PBMCs, mostly from graft donor cells, sampled 180 days after TCRalphabeta/CD19-depleted stem cell transplant. The CDR3 loop reads CASSQVVDTAHGYTF. CDR3 DNA sequence: TGTGCCAGCAGCCAAGTGGTCGACACCGCACATGGCTACACCTTC.